The subject of this entry is one TCR beta chain. The antigen it binds to is not known. This could be a read error, since a much larger clone is one nucleotide away. This is likely a read error, given that the CDR3 carries no conserved phenylalanine or tryptophan at its end. These data are taken from a study (dated by TCRdb to the mid-2010s). For the wider study: Whether tumor-infiltrating Tregs in breast cancer are recruited from blood Tregs or converted in situ from other CD4+ T cell subsets was tested. Study-level results and caveats: Tumor memory CD4+ T cell TCR gene usage was found to cluster with blood and lymph node memory CD4+ cells and with lymph node naive CD4+ cells. The larger-cohort validation was restricted to a single TCR beta V-J rearrangement rather than whole repertoires. The greatest overlap of tumor-infiltrating Treg TCR alpha and beta sequences was with tumor naive CD4+ T cells, followed next by blood naive CD4+ T cells.

Memory CD4+ T cells were isolated as CD4+CD45RO+CD25- cells. Tregs, naive and memory CD4+ T cells from tumor, blood and ipsilateral draining lymph nodes of a handful of breast cancer patients underwent full-length TCR alpha and beta sequencing. Tumor tissue and lymph nodes obtained from ipsilateral axillary dissection were perfused with PBS, minced and then digested with collagenase I and hyaluronidase. A purity exceeding 90% was confirmed by FACS for the sorted cell populations. The CDR3 spans 12 amino acids, including both terminal residues. The read is trimmed to its CDR3 DNA, 36 bases read in frame from base 1. CDR1 and CDR2 are read off the germline V gene (reference sequence) as SGHNT and YYREEE. Relative to germline, V is 2 bases shorter and J is 5 bases shorter, with 7 bases between their ends. Full-length TCR variable regions were amplified by 5' RACE PCR using constant-region reverse primers, and then by semi-nested PCR using Nested Universal Primer A. Using the ReliaPrep RNA Cell Miniprep System, total RNA was extracted, and the SMARTer RACE 5'/3' Kit was then used to reverse transcribe the RNA into 5'RACE-ready cDNA. Multiplex adaptors were used to barcode the full-length TCR alpha and beta libraries, which were then sequenced on an Illumina MiSeq. Per the original workflow: For each of nine subset-tissue groups, sequencing data from the five patients were pooled, and the groups were compared by unsupervised clustering of TCR gene usage. The Morisita-Horn index was used to calculate repertoire similarity, with shared sequences weighted according to their contribution to each repertoire. TCRdb reprocessing: public reads trimmed at Q25 with fastp, clones called with MiXCR, in-frame beta chains kept. Rows matching on CDR3 protein sequence are summarized as one entry with the most common DNA and genes. The V and J calls shown here were made by TCRdb, not taken from the authors' results. This sample lists 35,000 to 50,000 distinct CDR3 sequences; over 25% were detected once. Approximately 4.1% of the sample belongs to the ten largest clones.

Sequencing was performed on tumor-infiltrating memory CD4+ T cells sorted from the breast tumor. Interpreted using the paper, the cell subset or site label stands for: memory CD4+ T cells, CD4+CD45RO+CD25-. The clonotype was recovered from a female donor with breast cancer. The V gene is TRBV5-4 and the J gene is TRBJ1-1, with TRBD1 tentatively as D gene (5 bases match). DNA sequence: TGTGCCAGCAGCTTAGGGGTTACTGAAGCTTTCTCT. Translation gives CASSLGVTEAFS.